These 15 T cell receptor beta chains originate from one sample sequenced in a study of blood T cell repertoires in COVID-19. This table comes from immunoSEQ multiplex PCR, and its TCRdb copy is limited to in-frame clones, with some not included. The data show 250,000 or so clones, roughly 79% seen once. Sequenced: peripheral blood. These receptors were taken from a woman older than 75 with acute or convalescent COVID-19.

This clone was picked up a small number of times. The gene calls are TRBV30 and TRBJ1-5, with 8 bases fitting TRBD1. V gave up 2 bases and J gave up 7 bases; unmatched junction bases: 10. The CDR3 totals 15 residues. Germline assignment: CDR1 GTSNPN and CDR2 SVGIG (reference sequence). The CDR3 loop reads CAWSSPGQDLQPQHF. The CDR3 DNA is TGTGCCTGGAGTTCACCGGGACAGGATCTCCAGCCCCAGCATTTT.

This clone was observed once. This chain connects TRBV11-2 to TRBJ2-7, with 8 bases lining up with TRBD1. Germline CDR1 is SGHAT and CDR2 is FQNNGV. The CDR3 covers 15 residues. V gave up 6 bases and J gave up 5 bases; unmatched junction bases: 12. CDR3 loop: CASSASQGATNEQYF. The CDR3 nucleotides read TGTGCCAGCAGTGCTTCCCAGGGGGCTACGAACGAGCAGTACTTC.

This clone occurred a few times. The rearrangement uses TRBV12-5 and TRBJ1-3; D is perhaps TRBD1 (6 bases). CDR1 is LGHNT, CDR2 FRNRAP, per germline. Trimming took 4 bases from V and 2 from J, leaving 9 bases between them. The CDR3 contains 14 residues. The CDR3 nucleotides are TGTGCTAGTGGTTCCACAGGGACTGGAAACACCATATATTTT. Amino acids: CASGSTGTGNTIYF.

This CDR3 reads CASSMREPSSGNTIYF. The CDR3 bases are TGTGCCAGTAGTATGAGGGAGCCATCCTCTGGAAACACCATATATTTT. V usage is TRBV19 and J usage is TRBJ1-3; D not certain. V was shortened by 3 bases and J by 0 bases, with 12 bases between the two germline ends. CDR3 length: 16 amino acids. The V gene's germline CDR1 is LNHDA and CDR2 SQIVND (reference sequence).

V gene TRBV18 combines with J gene TRBJ1-4; D call uncertain. Trimming pared 6 bases from V and 4 bases from J, leaving 12 bases between. CDR1 is KGHSH and CDR2 is LQKENI in the germline V gene. CDR3 size: 14 residues. CDR3 sequence reads: CASSPQAGNEKLFF. CDR3 DNA: TGTGCCAGCTCCCCCCAAGCGGGTAATGAAAAACTGTTTTTT.

Details on this clone: This CDR3 is also generated by other DNA sequences in the sample. V gene TRBV5-1 combines with J gene TRBJ2-3, with D tentatively TRBD2 (6 bases). Trimming took off 0 bases at V and 0 bases at J, with 8 bases between the two ends. This CDR3 contains 15 residues. The V gene's germline CDR1 is SGHRS and CDR2 YFSETQ. The CDR3 region has the DNA TGCGCCAGCAGCTTGGTGGCGGGGAGCACAGATACGCAGTATTTT. The encoded protein is CASSLVAGSTDTQYF.

The V call is TRBV24-1, the J call TRBJ2-3; no clear D gene. V lost 3 bases, J lost 0 bases, and 6 bases lay in between. Per germline, CDR1 KGHDR and CDR2 SFDVKD. The CDR3 is 14 residues long. The CDR3 coding sequence is TGTGCCACCAGTGATGCCAGAAGCACAGATACGCAGTATTTT. Its protein is CATSDARSTDTQYF.

This chain uses TRBV19 with TRBJ1-6, with D maybe TRBD1 (6 bases). Looked up from germline, CDR1 is LNHDA and CDR2 is SQIVND (reference sequence). The V gene lost 5 bases and the J gene lost 6 bases, with 14 bases spanning the gap. This CDR3 comprises 15 residues. CDR3 sequence: CASSGGGYFNSPLHF. As DNA, the CDR3 is TGTGCCAGTAGTGGGGGGGGCTATTTTAATTCACCCCTCCACTTT. The whole variable domain, filled in from reference TRBV19 and TRBJ1-6, reads DGGITQSPKYLFRKEGQNVTLSCEQNLNHDAMYWYRQDPGQGLRLIYYSQIVNDFQKGDIAEGYSVSREKKESFPLTVTSAQKNPTAFYLCASSGGGYFNSPLHFGNGTRLTVT.

The genes are TRBV7-3 and TRBJ2-2, with 10 positions matching TRBD1. Germline values: CDR1 SGHTA, CDR2 FQGTGA. The V and J ends lost 5 bases and 4 bases, in that order; junction bases with no gene match: 1. The CDR3 contains 14 residues. For the CDR3, the DNA is TGTGCCAGCAGCCGGACAGGGGGCACCGGGGAGCTGTTTTTT. Protein sequence: CASSRTGGTGELFF.

The J gene is TRBJ2-7, the V gene TRBV6-5; D not certain. CDR3 length: 12 residues. Deletions cut 8 bases from V and 2 bases from J, with 10 bases between. The germline V gene encodes CDR1 MNHEY and CDR2 SVGAGI. CDR3 in DNA: TGTGCCAGCTCGGTGGGCACCTACGAGCAGTACTTC. Its protein product is CASSVGTYEQYF.

This clone was counted a few times. The chain carries TRBV3-1 (or the pseudogene TRBV3-2) and TRBJ1-2; possible D gene TRBD1, 5 bases. Trimming cost V 0 bases and J 11 bases, with 13 bases left between them. This CDR3 spans 13 amino acids. Germline CDR1 and CDR2: LGHDT and YNNKEL (reference sequence). The CDR3 DNA sequence: TGTGCCAGCAGCCAAGATGGCAGGGTCCGTTACACCTTC. As protein: CASSQDGRVRYTF.

V gene TRBV4-1 combines with J gene TRBJ1-5; 8 bases align to TRBD1. CDR1 is MGHRA, CDR2 YSYEKL, per germline. The length of the CDR3 is 20 residues. V lost 0 bases to trimming and J lost 0 bases; unmatched junction nucleotides: 13. CDR3 nucleotides: TGCGCCAGCAGCCAAGATCTCGCCGGGACAGGCGAACTTAGCAATCAGCCCCAGCATTTT. As protein: CASSQDLAGTGELSNQPQHF.

The chain recombines TRBV2 with TRBJ1-1; 10 bases are a match to TRBD1. CDR3 size: 15 residues. Germline V gene lookup returns CDR1 SNHLY and CDR2 FYNNEI. V gave up 6 bases and J gave up 0 bases; unmatched junction bases: 4. Here the CDR3 reads CASSRQGAVNTEAFF. The CDR3 DNA follows: TGTGCCAGCAGCCGACAGGGGGCGGTGAACACTGAAGCTTTCTTT.

The chain employs TRBV7-2 and TRBJ2-7; TRBD2 matches 11 bases. This CDR3 is built from 15 residues. Germline CDR1 and CDR2: SGHTA and FQGNSA. J lost 2 bases, V lost 8 bases, and 8 bases had no gene match. CDR3 residues: CASCSGGAQTYEQYF. The DNA for the CDR3 is TGTGCCAGCTGTAGCGGGGGGGCTCAAACCTACGAGCAGTACTTC. The full variable domain, its missing parts supplied by reference TRBV7-2 and TRBJ2-7, is GAGVSQSPSNKVTEKGKDVELRCDPISGHTALYWYRQSLGQGLEFLIYFQGNSAPDKSGLPSDRFSAERTGGSVSTLTIQRTQQEDSAVYLCASCSGGAQTYEQYFGPGTRLTVT.

The genes are TRBV28 and TRBJ1-5; possible D gene TRBD1, 6 bases. Per germline, CDR1 MDHEN and CDR2 SYDVKM. This CDR3 is built from 13 residues. Trimming shortened V by 10 bases and J by 7 bases, and 17 bases separated the two germline ends. The CDR3, as DNA: TGTGCCACCACGACAGGACCCAAACAGCCCCAGCATTTT. Translating gives CATTTGPKQPQHF.